These T cell receptor beta chains were read from a single sample in a study of blood T cells in healthy people across ages. One entry per CDR3 protein results from TCRdb running MiXCR on the 5' RACE reads. Seen here are approximately 790,000 distinct CDR3 sequences, around 62% observed once, and the top ten hold roughly 25%. Material: blood. The receptors here all came from a man aged 25-45 years in good health. The CDR3 runs from the conserved cysteine through the conserved F or W.

len | v_gene | CDR3aa
14 | TRBV20-1 | CSARIRGLGQPQHF
12 | TRBV20-1 | CSARGTAGEQYF
16 | TRBV4-3 | CASSQEGQGSWETQYF
14 | TRBV5-6 | CASSYPSGDYGYTF
12 | TRBV10-3 | CATEGSVYEQYF
17 | TRBV4-2 | CASSQEGGRSYNSPLHF
15 | TRBV18 | CASSPNEVPNYGYTF
13 | TRBV12-3/TRBV12-4 | CASSFGDTYGQYF
13 | TRBV4-3 | CASSQEASCEQYF
15 | TRBV25-1 | CASSEDGKGGYEQYF
14 | TRBV20-1 | CSARGWAGRYEQYF
13 | TRBV14 | CASSRRARAEQFF
13 | TRBV7-2 | CASSLAQQETQYF
16 | TRBV20-1 | CSARPIDSQSPQPQHF
13 | TRBV25-1 | CASSESPRGQPFF
14 | TRBV12-3/TRBV12-4 | CASTSGVTNEKLFF
14 | TRBV29-1 | CSVTSGTGQETQYF
15 | TRBV5-1 | CASSLNPTGRSEQYF
16 | TRBV14 | CASSPLTGITYNEQFF
13 | TRBV29-1 | CSVEPGTSYGYTF
15 | TRBV29-1 | CSVEGFGGAGYEQYF
14 | TRBV5-1 | CASSLDFGNYEQYF
12 | TRBV7-8 | CASSPPEETQYF
14 | TRBV15 | CATSRDATSGEQYF
16 | TRBV7-9 | CASSYPGGATCEKLFF
11 | TRBV6-2/TRBV6-3 | CASSYSRGQYF
16 | TRBV12-3/TRBV12-4 | CASSTQGANSYYGYTF
18 | TRBV5-1 | CASSLVGTGSSGANVLTF
14 | TRBV6-2/TRBV6-3 | CASSAGQAPYEQYF
16 | TRBV3-1 | CASSQVSGGAFHEQYF
14 | TRBV6-2/TRBV6-3 | CASTVTSGGYEQYF
14 | TRBV29-1 | CSVEGAPGSYEQYF
14 | TRBV11-1 | CASSPGQPNEKLFF
12 | TRBV7-9 | CASTVGGGEQYF
16 | TRBV10-3 | CAINEGQTSPNNEQFF
13 | TRBV27 | CASSDGGTDTQYF
16 | TRBV20-1 | CSASRAGATNTGELFF
14 | TRBV7-6 | CASSLGTTNYEQYF
12 | TRBV7-3 | CASSFGSHEQFF
16 | TRBV6-1 | CASRELTGGAKNIQYF
10 | TRBV29-1 | CSVDDSFAFF
11 | TRBV20-1 | CSARVDSIYTF
15 | TRBV28 | CASSLGETSNQPQHF
14 | TRBV6-1 | CASSDPQNTDTQYF
16 | TRBV12-3/TRBV12-4 | CASSFLLNSMNTEAFF
16 | TRBV4-3 | CASSQDQAGEAGELFF
18 | TRBV4-3 | CASSQRPGTSGGWYEQYF
16 | TRBV3-1 | CASSQATPWGNQPQHF
14 | TRBV6-2/TRBV6-3 | CASSYGTLYNEQFF
17 | TRBV7-3 | CASSLRPRQFGNTEAFF
14 | TRBV5-1 | CASSTGTNTGELFF
13 | TRBV7-9 | CASTRTGIYGYTF
15 | TRBV5-6 | CASSRRAVGFYEQYF